The 8 T cell receptor beta chains below come from one sample, sequenced in a study of blood T cell repertoires in COVID-19. Repertoires were generated with immunoSEQ multiplex PCR, while TCRdb's copy carries only in-frame clones and drops some. The sample lists some 95,000 clones; 87% were seen once. Sample: peripheral blood. The receptors were sampled from an older man with acute or convalescent COVID-19.

The rearrangement links TRBV5-1 to TRBJ2-7; 7 nucleotides line up with TRBD1. The CDR3 has 15 residues. CDR1 is SGHRS and CDR2 is YFSETQ in the germline V gene. The ends lost 4 bases at V and 3 bases at J; junction bases unmatched: 10. The DNA of the CDR3 is TGCGCCAGCAGCACTCCCGGGACAGAGCGCTACGAGCAGTACGTC. It yields the protein CASSTPGTERYEQYV.

V and J are TRBV9 and TRBJ1-2; TRBD1 matches at 7 bases. J lost 4 bases, V lost 1 base, and 10 bases had no gene match. The CDR3 consists of 16 residues. Germline CDR1 and CDR2: SGDLS and YYNGEE. CDR3 DNA sequence: TGTGCCAGCAGCGTATTCGACAGGGCCGGCGGCTATGGCTACACCTTC. Encoded protein: CASSVFDRAGGYGYTF.

The chain is built from TRBV28 and TRBJ1-2; D is uncertain. CDR3 length equals 15 residues. In germline, CDR1 is MDHEN, CDR2 SYDVKM. The ends were cut back, 4 bases at V and 2 bases at J, with 14 bases in the middle. The CDR3 DNA sequence: TGTGCCAGCAGTTCCCCCCGAGGAGTGAACTATGGCTACACCTTC. Translating it yields CASSSPRGVNYGYTF.

This chain joins TRBV10-2 and TRBJ2-1, with TRBD1 matching 8 bases. This CDR3 contains 17 residues. Unmatched junction bases numbered 19, after V lost 6 bases and J lost 9 bases. Germline assignment: CDR1 WSHSY and CDR2 SAAADI. The CDR3 is CASSERAGQGNRVEQFF. For the CDR3, the DNA is TGCGCCAGCAGCGAACGGGCTGGACAGGGAAATAGGGTTGAGCAGTTCTTC.

The rearrangement joins TRBV5-1 to TRBJ1-2; D is uncertain. The CDR3 contains 14 residues. Trimming cost V 0 bases and J 4 bases, with 10 bases left between them. Germline CDR1 reads SGHRS; CDR2 reads YFSETQ. As DNA, the CDR3 is TGCGCCAGCAGCTTGGGGCAGTCTAGCTATGGCTACACCTTC. Its protein is CASSLGQSSYGYTF.

DNA of the CDR3: TGTGCCAGCAGCTTAATTGGGGGGGCCTTTGATACGCAGTATTTT. Translated, it gives CASSLIGGAFDTQYF. The V call is TRBV7-3, the J call TRBJ2-3, with D possibly matching TRBD2 (7 bases). The CDR3 totals 15 residues. Trimming removed 1 base from V and 6 bases from J, with 14 bases in between. Germline lookup yields CDR1 SGHTA and CDR2 FQGTGA. Using reference TRBV7-3 and TRBJ2-3 for the parts outside the CDR3, the full variable domain is GAGVSQTPSNKVTEKGKYVELRCDPISGHTALYWYRQSLGQGPEFLIYFQGTGAADDSGLPNDRFFAVRPEGSVSTLKIQRTERGDSAVYLCASSLIGGAFDTQYFGPGTRLTVL.

For this clone: Germline and junction disagree at one end, which may indicate a read error. V is TRBV6-5 and J is TRBJ1-1; D may be TRBD1 (5 bases). Germline CDR1 MNHEY, CDR2 SVGAGI. The CDR3 extends over 14 amino acids. The CDR3 reads CASIYPGHPDEAFF. CDR3 DNA sequence: TGTGCCAGCATTTACCCCGGACACCCGGATGAAGCTTTCTTT.

The rearrangement links TRBV7-3 to TRBJ2-7; no firm D call. Trimming stripped 1 base from V and 3 bases from J, with 13 bases between. In germline, CDR1 is SGHTA, CDR2 FQGTGA. This CDR3 spans 15 amino acids. The CDR3 is CASSLSQSPRYEQYF. CDR3 in DNA: TGTGCCAGCAGCTTAAGTCAGTCACCTCGCTACGAGCAGTACTTC.